Only a few counts were recorded for the clone carrying this T cell receptor (beta chain). What it recognizes is unknown. Sequenced material consisted of expressed TCRB transcripts (all of the isolated RNA was reverse transcribed). Libraries were prepared by immunoSEQ multiplex PCR; TCRdb keeps only in-frame clonotypes and omits some of them. The table lists some 700,000 clones, about an eighth of them singletons. The data belong to a study of beta chain features in type 1 diabetes. Study-level background: Patients did not differ from healthy donors in age, gender or cell yield.

The study, taken as a whole, reports: Small HLA sub-analyses could not settle whether HLA shapes TCRB rearrangement. Moderate but significant shortening of TCRB CDR3s was recorded in all four CD4+ subsets from Type 1 diabetes patients.

The CDR3 is made up of 13 amino acids. Germline-derived CDR1 and CDR2 are KGHSH and LQKENI. V was clipped by 5 bases and J by 3 bases; unmatched bases: 3. What was sequenced was naive CD4+ T cells from blood. V is TRBV18 and J is TRBJ2-7; TRBD1 matches at 8 bases. The source is a man aged 18 to 29 with type 1 diabetes. CDR3 sequence (DNA): TGTGCCAGCTCAGCGGGACAGGTCTACGAGCAGTACTTC. Translation gives CASSAGQVYEQYF.